The 31 T cell receptor beta chains reported below all come from one sample, sequenced in a study of cytomegalovirus exposure and HLA in healthy donors. Both 60 Vbeta primers and 13 Jbeta primers went into the PCR. Only in-frame clones appear in the TCRdb table, and some are missing; sequencing was by immunoSEQ multiplex PCR. This table has about 140,000 clones, 76% appearing once. Sequencing input: PBMCs. Source of these receptors: a middle-aged man in good health and CMV-seronegative.

The V call is TRBV18, the J call TRBJ2-7; TRBD1 agrees at 10 bases. CDR3 length equals 14 residues. Germline trimming cut 5 bases from V and 6 bases from J; bases unmatched to any gene: 7. Germline V CDR1 and CDR2: KGHSH, LQKENI. The CDR3 DNA is TGTGCCAGCTCAGTGACAGGGGGCGAAGGCGAGCAGTACTTC. As protein: CASSVTGGEGEQYF.

The J gene is TRBJ2-7, the V gene TRBV27; D may be TRBD1 (6 bases). Germline CDR1 reads MNHEY; CDR2 reads SMNVEV (reference sequence). Between the trimmed V and J ends, which lost 2 bases and 6 bases, there was a span of 20 bases. This CDR3 region has 16 residues. CDR3 nucleotide sequence: TGTGCCAGCAGTTTAGCCGTGACCAGGGGCGAGCGCGAGCAGTACTTC. It specifies CASSLAVTRGEREQYF.

The V call is TRBV30, the J call TRBJ2-4, with a tentative D call TRBD1 (6 bases). V lost 0 bases to trimming and J lost 8 bases, with 11 bases between them. CDR1 and CDR2 from the germline V gene are GTSNPN and SVGIG (reference sequence). This CDR3 has 13 amino acids. The CDR3 region has the DNA TGTGCCTGGAGTGTAGTACAGGGAGACATTCAGTACTTC. Protein sequence: CAWSVVQGDIQYF.

The V call is TRBV27, the J call TRBJ2-7; 8 bases line up with TRBD2. The trim removed 5 bases at V and 2 bases at J, leaving 8 bases unmatched. Germline-derived CDR1 and CDR2 are MNHEY and SMNVEV (reference sequence). CDR3 length: 15 amino acids. The CDR3 reads CASSLSGIGTYEQYF. CDR3 nucleotide sequence: TGTGCCAGCAGTCTTAGCGGGATAGGTACCTACGAGCAGTACTTC.

The chain joins TRBV7-9 to TRBJ2-2; 8 nucleotides agree with TRBD1. Trimming took 4 bases from V and 4 from J; bases not matched to a gene: 2. Germline V lookup: CDR1 SEHNR, CDR2 FQNEAQ (reference sequence). CDR3 length: 14 residues. CDR3 in DNA: TGTGCCAGCAGCTGGGGGACAGGCACCGGGGAGCTGTTTTTT. Its translation is CASSWGTGTGELFF.

V gene TRBV27 combines with J gene TRBJ2-3; 8 nucleotides line up with TRBD2. The CDR3 loop spans 15 amino acids. V was clipped by 5 bases and J by 1 base; unmatched bases: 5. Looked up from germline, CDR1 is MNHEY and CDR2 is SMNVEV (reference sequence). The CDR3 spells CASSSGSWGTDTQYF. The CDR3 coding sequence is TGTGCCAGCAGTAGCGGGAGCTGGGGCACAGATACGCAGTATTTT.

The chain joins TRBV6-5 to TRBJ1-5; 7 bases fit TRBD1. The CDR3 covers 15 residues. CDR1 MNHEY and CDR2 SVGAGI come from the germline V gene. V lost 8 bases, J lost 3 bases, and 10 bases stayed unmatched. CDR3 nucleotide sequence: TGTGCCAGCCGGCCATCGACAGGGAACAATCAGCCCCAGCATTTT. This sequence encodes CASRPSTGNNQPQHF.

This clone came up once. One junction end does not reproduce the germline sequence, and a read error may be involved. The chain links TRBV27 to TRBJ2-7; D gene uncertain. This CDR3 spans 14 amino acids. The germline V gene encodes CDR1 MNHEY and CDR2 SMNVEV (reference sequence). CDR3 bases: TGTGCCAGCAGTATATCTTTGTCGAGCTACGAGCAGTACTTC. It encodes CASSISLSSYEQYF.

The V call is TRBV10-3, the J call TRBJ2-5, with 10 bases aligning to TRBD2. V was pared by 10 bases and J by 3 bases, with 14 bases of the junction left unmatched. Per the germline V gene, CDR1 is ENHRY and CDR2 is SYGVKD. The CDR3 covers 16 residues. CDR3: CATMDGSGRDEETQYF. CDR3 bases: TGTGCCACGATGGATGGAAGCGGGAGGGATGAAGAGACCCAGTACTTC.

V is TRBV19 and J is TRBJ2-5, with TRBD1 identical over 11 bases. Judging by the DNA end, TRBJ2-7 fits better; the J call may be wrong. This CDR3 is 14 amino acids long. Germline-derived CDR1 and CDR2 are LNHDA and SQIVND (reference sequence). CDR3 loop: CASTAGTGGYEQYF. CDR3 DNA: TGTGCCAGTACAGCAGGGACAGGGGGCTACGAGCAGTACTTC.

This clone was seen once. V gene TRBV30 combines with J gene TRBJ1-4; D might be TRBD1 (5 bases). With 3 bases removed from V and 3 bases from J, the gap between germline ends came to 17 bases. CDR1 is GTSNPN and CDR2 is SVGIG in the germline V gene (reference sequence). This CDR3 has 16 amino acids. The DNA for the CDR3 is TGTGCCTGGAGGGGGGGTTTAGGGGCTGCTAATGAAAAACTGTTTTTT. Its translation: CAWRGGLGAANEKLFF.

The chain has TRBV28 and TRBJ2-2, with 9 bases lining up with TRBD1. Losses at the gene ends were 5 bases for V and 7 bases for J; bases not matched to a gene: 5. The CDR3 runs to 14 residues. Germline-derived CDR1 and CDR2 are MDHEN and SYDVKM. The CDR3: CASSGTGRDGELFF. The CDR3 region has the DNA TGTGCCAGCAGTGGGACAGGGCGCGACGGGGAGCTGTTTTTT.

CDR3 region: CASSETGAREAFF. The CDR3 region has the DNA TGTGCCAGCAGTGAAACTGGGGCTCGAGAAGCTTTCTTT. The chain combines TRBV6-1 with TRBJ1-1; possible D gene TRBD1, 5 bases. V was clipped by 2 bases and J by 8 bases, with 12 bases between them. Per the germline V gene, CDR1 is MNHNS and CDR2 is SASEGT. CDR3 length equals 13 residues.

This chain joins TRBV28 and TRBJ2-3, with 11 bases that match TRBD1. The CDR3 sequence is 17 residues long. Unmatched junction bases numbered 9, after V lost 4 bases and J lost 3 bases. CDR1 is MDHEN and CDR2 is SYDVKM in the germline V gene. The CDR3 sequence: CASSYPRTGGETDTQYF. The CDR3 bases are TGTGCCAGCAGTTACCCCCGGACAGGGGGCGAAACAGATACGCAGTATTTT.

This chain uses TRBV5-4 with TRBJ2-7, with D possibly matching TRBD2 (5 bases). Germline V lookup: CDR1 SGHNT, CDR2 YYREEE (reference sequence). The CDR3 loop spans 14 amino acids. Trimming removed 3 bases from V and 5 bases from J, with 15 bases in between. Here the CDR3 DNA reads TGTGCCAGCAGCTGGACCCTGGGGAGAGACGAGCAGTACTTC. It specifies CASSWTLGRDEQYF.

The J gene is TRBJ2-3, the V gene TRBV5-6; 11 bases agree with TRBD2. Germline loops: CDR1 SGHDT, CDR2 YYEEEE. J was trimmed by 2 bases and V by 3 bases; bases with no gene match: 11. The CDR3 extends over 18 amino acids. CDR3 sequence (DNA): TGTGCCAGCAGCTCGAGACTAGCGGGATGGGGGCTCACAGATACGCAGTATTTT. Encoded protein: CASSSRLAGWGLTDTQYF.

The CDR3, as DNA: TGTGCCAGCACCTCCGATGGGCCCCACGAGCAGTACTTC. It translates to CASTSDGPHEQYF. The chain has TRBV6-1 and TRBJ2-7, with D unresolved. Trimming took off 7 bases at V and 5 bases at J, with 15 bases between the two ends. There are 13 residues in the CDR3. The germline V gene has CDR1 MNHNS and CDR2 SASEGT.

The J gene is TRBJ2-1, the V gene TRBV6-1, with TRBD2 identical over 7 bases. The CDR3 runs to 16 residues. Germline CDR1 reads MNHNS; CDR2 reads SASEGT. Trimming took 2 bases from V and 4 from J; bases not matched to a gene: 8. For the CDR3, the DNA is TGTGCCAGCAGTGAACTTGCTAGCGGCCCGTACAATGAGCAGTTCTTC. Translating gives CASSELASGPYNEQFF.

The chain couples TRBV10-3 to TRBJ2-3, with TRBD2 matching over 14 bases. CDR1 is ENHRY, CDR2 SYGVKD, per germline. This CDR3 has 15 amino acids. V was clipped by 10 bases and J by 2 bases; unmatched bases: 5. CDR3 protein: CATGLAGGPTDTQYF. The CDR3 bases are TGTGCCACCGGACTAGCGGGGGGCCCCACAGATACGCAGTATTTT.

V gene TRBV2 combines with J gene TRBJ2-7, with D uncertain. The germline gives CDR1 SNHLY, CDR2 FYNNEI. Trimming cost V 1 base and J 0 bases, with 10 bases left between them. This CDR3 spans 15 amino acids. The CDR3 spells CASSEVPGSSYEQYF. DNA for the CDR3: TGTGCCAGCAGTGAAGTTCCGGGTTCCTCCTACGAGCAGTACTTC.

The chain employs TRBV11-1 and TRBJ2-3; TRBD2 might be the D (5 bases). This CDR3 has 16 amino acids. Germline assignment: CDR1 SGHAT and CDR2 FQDESV (reference sequence). The V end lost 3 bases, the J end lost 4 bases, and 17 bases lay between the germline ends. CDR3 sequence reads: CASSFLWGDGPDTQYF. CDR3 DNA: TGTGCCAGCAGCTTTCTGTGGGGAGACGGTCCAGATACGCAGTATTTT.

This clone has just one count. The chain uses TRBV28 and TRBJ1-5; TRBD1 matches 7 bases. The CDR3 consists of 17 residues. Germline V gene sequence: CDR1 MDHEN, CDR2 SYDVKM. Germline trimming cut 4 bases from V and 4 bases from J; bases unmatched to any gene: 13. CDR3: CASSSANPGQPNQPQHF. Here the CDR3 DNA reads TGTGCCAGCAGTTCAGCCAACCCGGGACAGCCTAATCAGCCCCAGCATTTT.

The V call is TRBV4-3, the J call TRBJ1-1, with D possibly being TRBD1 (6 bases). V was cut by 0 bases and J by 2 bases, with 16 bases left in between. Germline loops: CDR1 LGHNA, CDR2 YSLEER. The CDR3 spans 17 residues. The CDR3 DNA reads as TGCGCCAGCAGCCAAGATGGGCGGGGGCCGGGAAACACTGAAGCTTTCTTT. This sequence encodes CASSQDGRGPGNTEAFF.

The chain employs TRBV2 and TRBJ2-7; 7 bases align to TRBD1. CDR1 is SNHLY and CDR2 is FYNNEI in the germline V gene. The CDR3 is 15 amino acids. J gave up 2 bases and V 6 bases, and 10 bases lay outside the gene matches. The CDR3 here is CASRDRVTGPYEQYF. The DNA of the CDR3 is TGTGCCAGCAGAGATAGGGTGACAGGGCCCTACGAGCAGTACTTC.

The rearrangement joins TRBV7-9 to TRBJ1-2, with D perhaps TRBD1 (5 bases). CDR1 SEHNR and CDR2 FQNEAQ come from the germline V gene (reference sequence). This CDR3 is built from 17 residues. Trimming took off 5 bases at V and 4 bases at J, with 23 bases between the two ends. The CDR3 bases are TGTGCCAGCAGCCAAGGTGCAGGGCCGGCGGGAGGCTATGGCTACACCTTC. It yields the protein CASSQGAGPAGGYGYTF.

There are a few counts of this clone. CDR3 nucleotide sequence: TGTGCCAGCAGTGAGCGGGGCAGCTCCTACGAGCAGTACTTC. Amino acid sequence: CASSERGSSYEQYF. The chain has TRBV28 and TRBJ2-5; the match to TRBD2 covers 7 bases. The closer fit of TRBJ2-7 to the DNA end suggests the J call may be wrong. CDR1 is MDHEN and CDR2 is SYDVKM in the germline V gene. The CDR3 length is 14 residues.

This chain connects TRBV5-6 to TRBJ2-7, with unresolved D. Germline assignment: CDR1 SGHDT and CDR2 YYEEEE. Trimming removed 0 bases from V and 3 bases from J, with 10 bases in between. This CDR3 spans 14 amino acids. CDR3 DNA: TGTGCCAGCAGCTTGGGGCAGGCCGTCTACGAGCAGTACTTC. Protein sequence: CASSLGQAVYEQYF.

The chain carries TRBV4-2 and TRBJ1-6; D gene ambiguous. This CDR3 region has 18 residues. CDR1 is LGHNA, CDR2 YNFKEQ, per germline. V lost 0 bases to trimming and J lost 0 bases, with 12 bases between them. CDR3 residues: CASSQDGPGGSYNSPLHF. In nucleotides, the CDR3 is TGTGCCAGCAGCCAAGACGGTCCCGGCGGCTCCTATAATTCACCCCTCCACTTT.

This rearrangement joins TRBV12-5 to TRBJ2-5; D perhaps matches TRBD1 (5 bases). The CDR3 runs to 15 residues. Germline V gene lookup returns CDR1 LGHNT and CDR2 FRNRAP. Trimming took off 1 base at V and 0 bases at J, with 9 bases between the two ends. The CDR3 bases are TGTGCTAGTGGTTTGGACCGACAGTACCAAGAGACCCAGTACTTC. Translation: CASGLDRQYQETQYF.

The chain employs TRBV10-1 and TRBJ1-5; the D gene is possibly TRBD1 (6 bases). Germline V lookup: CDR1 WNHNN, CDR2 SYGVQD (reference sequence). Trimming stripped 3 bases from V and 7 bases from J, with 13 bases between. This CDR3 has 14 residues. The DNA of the CDR3 is TGCGCCAGCAGTGATTCAGGGGCAGGGCAGCCCCAGCATTTT. Translating it yields CASSDSGAGQPQHF.

This clone appeared a few times. This chain connects TRBV7-3 to TRBJ2-6; D gene ambiguous. V was clipped by 3 bases and J by 0 bases, with 15 bases between them. CDR1 and CDR2 from the germline V gene are SGHTA and FQGTGA. CDR3 length: 18 residues. The CDR3 is CASSFDPSRHSGANVLTF. CDR3 coding DNA: TGTGCCAGCAGCTTTGACCCTAGTAGGCACTCTGGGGCCAACGTCCTGACTTTC.